The text below deals with one TCR beta chain. Looked up from germline, CDR1 is MDHEN and CDR2 is SYDVKM. This CDR3 is 12 amino acids long. The V end was cut by 3 bases, the J end by 9 bases, with 11 bases between. The assay was immunoSEQ multiplex PCR, and TCRdb's table has in-frame clones only and misses some. The table records some 11,000 clones, around 71% of them present only once. These data originate in a study of chemoradiotherapy in HPV16-positive cancers. The rearrangement joins TRBV28 to TRBJ2-5; D is uncertain. The sample here was taken from a patient who underwent chemoradiotherapy. The clonotype was recovered from a human donor with HPV-associated anogenital cancer. The CDR3 region is CASSFPPLPQYF. The CDR3 coding sequence is TGTGCCAGCAGTTTCCCCCCCCTTCCCCAGTACTTC.